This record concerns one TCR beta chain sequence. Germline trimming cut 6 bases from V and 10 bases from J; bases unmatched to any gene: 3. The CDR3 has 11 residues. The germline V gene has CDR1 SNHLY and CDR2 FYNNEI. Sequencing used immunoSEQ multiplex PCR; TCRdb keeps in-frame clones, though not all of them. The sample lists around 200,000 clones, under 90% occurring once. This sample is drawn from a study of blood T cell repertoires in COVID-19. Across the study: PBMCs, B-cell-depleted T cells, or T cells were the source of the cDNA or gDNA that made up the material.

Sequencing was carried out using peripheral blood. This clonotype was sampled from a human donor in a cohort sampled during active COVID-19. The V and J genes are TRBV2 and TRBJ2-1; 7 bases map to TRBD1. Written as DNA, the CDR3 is TGTGCCAGCAGGTCGGACAGGGAGCAGTTCTTC. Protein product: CASRSDREQFF.